The entry below gives a single T cell receptor beta chain sequence along with its context. The entry originates in a study of blood T cell repertoires in COVID-19. At the level of the study: Samples came from the United States, Italy and Spain, spanning acute and convalescent COVID-19. The cDNA or gDNA used as material had been derived from T cells, B-cell-depleted T cells, or PBMCs.

Authors' data handling: The assay estimated nucleated cells by amplifying reference gene primers. Data came from immunoSEQ multiplex PCR; TCRdb stores just in-frame clones and leaves some out. V, J and clone size reflect that table, while D and trimming were determined from the DNA. The data contain about 130,000 clones, about 86% of them singletons. V lost 0 bases to trimming and J lost 6 bases; unmatched junction nucleotides: 3. Looked up from germline, CDR1 is SGDLS and CDR2 is YYNGEE. The CDR3 loop spans 13 amino acids. This receptor was taken from a woman between 50 and 59 years old with acute or convalescent COVID-19. The rearrangement links TRBV9 to TRBJ2-7, with 7 bases lining up with TRBD1. The specimen was peripheral blood. The CDR3 loop is CASSVEGAGEQYF. In nucleotides, the CDR3 is TGTGCCAGCAGCGTAGAGGGGGCCGGCGAGCAGTACTTC. The complete variable domain, with remaining parts taken from reference TRBV9 and TRBJ2-7, reads DSGVTQTPKHLITATGQRVTLRCSPRSGDLSVYWYQQSLDQGLQFLIQYYNGEERAKGNILERFSAQQFPDLHSELNLSSLELGDSALYFCASSVEGAGEQYFGPGTRLTVT.